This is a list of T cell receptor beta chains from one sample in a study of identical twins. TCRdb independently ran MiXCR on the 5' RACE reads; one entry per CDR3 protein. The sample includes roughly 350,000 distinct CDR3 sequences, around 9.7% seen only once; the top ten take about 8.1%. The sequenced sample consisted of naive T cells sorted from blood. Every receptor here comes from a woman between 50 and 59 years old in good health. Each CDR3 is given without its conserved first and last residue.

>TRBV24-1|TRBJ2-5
ATSDLPLGAGTQY
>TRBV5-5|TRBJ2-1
ASSLTGTSGSWEQF
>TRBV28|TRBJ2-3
ASSLGLAGVEDTQY
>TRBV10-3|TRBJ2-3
ATRDPGTSTDTQY
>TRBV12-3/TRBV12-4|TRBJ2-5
ASRPTSGPID
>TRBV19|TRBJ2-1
ASRNDHEQF
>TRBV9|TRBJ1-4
ASSVAFQRQEANEKLF
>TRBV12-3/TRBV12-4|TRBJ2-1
ASSIAGTSYNEQF
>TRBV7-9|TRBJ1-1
ASSLNSISEAF
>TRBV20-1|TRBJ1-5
SARDLLEGRSNQPQH
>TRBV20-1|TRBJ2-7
SARGGRMY
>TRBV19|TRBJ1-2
ASKEVGAPGGYT
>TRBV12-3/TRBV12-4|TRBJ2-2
ASSPGTDTGELF
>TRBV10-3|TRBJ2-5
AISETGLAGGKETQY
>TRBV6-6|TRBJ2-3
ASSRKRQDTDTQY
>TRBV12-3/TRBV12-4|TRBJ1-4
ASRRTDTNEKLF
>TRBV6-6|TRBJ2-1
ASSYSVAGGRGNEQF
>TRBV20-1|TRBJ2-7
SARDLRQGNREQY
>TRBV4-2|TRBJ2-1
ASSQEGWGIAEDEQF
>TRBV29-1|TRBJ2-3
SVEQGTDTQY
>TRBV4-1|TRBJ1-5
ASSQDQTGGTQPQH
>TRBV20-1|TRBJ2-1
SARTASSYNEQF
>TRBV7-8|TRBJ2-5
ASSSDRDNQETQY
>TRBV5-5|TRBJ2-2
ASSREVLYGELF
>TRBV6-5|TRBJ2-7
ASSYLRGGDYEQY
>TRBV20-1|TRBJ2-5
SGLANQETQY
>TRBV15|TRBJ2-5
ATSRHQTGTGVETQY
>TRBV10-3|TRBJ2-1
SISESSSVNNEQF